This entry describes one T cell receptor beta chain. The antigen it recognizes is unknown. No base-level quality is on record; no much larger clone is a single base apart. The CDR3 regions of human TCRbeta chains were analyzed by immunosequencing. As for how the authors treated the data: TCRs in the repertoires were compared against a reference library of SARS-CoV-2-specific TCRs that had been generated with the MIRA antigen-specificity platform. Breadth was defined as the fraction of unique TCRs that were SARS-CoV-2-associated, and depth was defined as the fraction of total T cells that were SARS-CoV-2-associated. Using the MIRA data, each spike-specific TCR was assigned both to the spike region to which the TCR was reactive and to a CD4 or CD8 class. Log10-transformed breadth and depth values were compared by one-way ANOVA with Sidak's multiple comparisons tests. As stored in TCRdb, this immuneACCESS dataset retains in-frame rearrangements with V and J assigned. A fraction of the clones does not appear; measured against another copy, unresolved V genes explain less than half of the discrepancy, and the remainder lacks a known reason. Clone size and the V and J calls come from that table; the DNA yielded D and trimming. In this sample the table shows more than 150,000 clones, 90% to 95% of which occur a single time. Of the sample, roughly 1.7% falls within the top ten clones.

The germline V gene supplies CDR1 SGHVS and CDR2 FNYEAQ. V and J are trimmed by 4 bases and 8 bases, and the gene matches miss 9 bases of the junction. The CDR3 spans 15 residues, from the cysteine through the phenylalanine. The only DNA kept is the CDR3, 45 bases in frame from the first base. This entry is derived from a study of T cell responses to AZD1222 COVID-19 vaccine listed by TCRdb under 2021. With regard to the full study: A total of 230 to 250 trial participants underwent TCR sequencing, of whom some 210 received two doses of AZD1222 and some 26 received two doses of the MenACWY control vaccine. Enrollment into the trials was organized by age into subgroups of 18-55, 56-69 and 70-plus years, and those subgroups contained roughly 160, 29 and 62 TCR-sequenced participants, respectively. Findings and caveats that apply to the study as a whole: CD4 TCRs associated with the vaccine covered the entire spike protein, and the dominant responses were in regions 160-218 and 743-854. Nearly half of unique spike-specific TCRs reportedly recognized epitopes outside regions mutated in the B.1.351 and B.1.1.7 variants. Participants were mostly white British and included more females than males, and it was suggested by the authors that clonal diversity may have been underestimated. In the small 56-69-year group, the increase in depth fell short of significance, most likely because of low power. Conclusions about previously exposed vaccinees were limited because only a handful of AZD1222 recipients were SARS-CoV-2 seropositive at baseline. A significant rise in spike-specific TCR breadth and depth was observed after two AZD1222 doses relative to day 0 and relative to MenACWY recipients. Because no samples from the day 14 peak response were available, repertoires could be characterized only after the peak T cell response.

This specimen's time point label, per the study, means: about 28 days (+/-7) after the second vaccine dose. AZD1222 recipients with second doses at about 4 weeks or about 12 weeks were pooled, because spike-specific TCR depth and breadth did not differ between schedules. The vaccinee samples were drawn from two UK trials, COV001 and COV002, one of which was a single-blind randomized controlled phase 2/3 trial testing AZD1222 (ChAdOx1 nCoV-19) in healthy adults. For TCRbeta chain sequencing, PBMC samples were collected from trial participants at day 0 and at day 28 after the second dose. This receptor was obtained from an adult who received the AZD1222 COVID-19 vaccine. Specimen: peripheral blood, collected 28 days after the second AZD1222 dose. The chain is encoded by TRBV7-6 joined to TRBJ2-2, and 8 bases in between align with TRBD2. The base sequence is TGTGCCAGCAGCTGGGGGACTAGGGGAAGAGGGGAGCTGTTTTTT. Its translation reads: CASSWGTRGRGELFF.